This TCR beta chain was captured in a study of blood T cell repertoires in COVID-19. Study information: The United States, Italy and Spain supplied acute and convalescent COVID-19 samples.

Profiling relied on immunoSEQ multiplex PCR, and the TCRdb table lists in-frame clones only, not all of them. The sample shows around 230,000 clones, over 80% of them seen only once. V lost 10 bases to trimming and J lost 4 bases; unmatched junction nucleotides: 13. The CDR3 is 15 residues long. Per germline, CDR1 LNHDA and CDR2 SQIVND (reference sequence). The specimen was peripheral blood. This chain joins TRBV19 and TRBJ2-3, with TRBD1 identical over 8 bases. The sequence came from a woman between 70 and 85 years old with active or convalescent COVID-19. CDR3 amino acids: CAKNPRQGCADTQYF. In DNA form, the CDR3 reads TGTGCCAAAAATCCGAGACAGGGGTGTGCAGATACGCAGTATTTT.